This T cell receptor beta chain was profiled in a study of T-cell reconstitution after alpha-beta-depleted transplantation in children. This clonotype was counted at least ten times. This sample's TCRbeta library carried unique molecular identifier barcodes. TCRdb called the PCR reads again in MiXCR, with one record for every CDR3 protein. The sample includes roughly 200,000 distinct CDR3 sequences, roughly 15% of them seen just once. CDR1 is MNHEY, CDR2 SVGAGI, per germline. The CDR3 has 15 residues. Between the trimmed V and J ends, which lost 4 bases and 0 bases, there was a span of 7 bases. The genes are TRBV6-5 and TRBJ2-6, with D uncertain. The specimen was PBMCs from the stem cell graft donor, collected from the stem cell graft. The sequence came from a human donor who donated a stem cell graft to a child with acute lymphoblastic leukemia. The CDR3 DNA reads as TGTGCCAGCAGTTTTCTCCGCTCTGGGGCCAACGTCCTGACTTTC. Residues: CASSFLRSGANVLTF.